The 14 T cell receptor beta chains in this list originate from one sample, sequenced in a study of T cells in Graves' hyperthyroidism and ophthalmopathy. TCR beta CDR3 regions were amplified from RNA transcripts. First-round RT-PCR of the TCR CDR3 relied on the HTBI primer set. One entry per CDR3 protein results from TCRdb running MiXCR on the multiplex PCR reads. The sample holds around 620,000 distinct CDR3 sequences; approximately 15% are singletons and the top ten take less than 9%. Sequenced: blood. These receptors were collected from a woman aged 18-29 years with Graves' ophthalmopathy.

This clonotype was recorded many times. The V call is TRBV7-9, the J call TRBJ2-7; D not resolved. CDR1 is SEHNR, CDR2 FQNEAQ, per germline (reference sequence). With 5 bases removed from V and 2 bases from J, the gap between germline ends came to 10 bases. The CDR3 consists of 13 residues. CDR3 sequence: CASSPPRAYEQYF. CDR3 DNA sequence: TGTGCCAGCAGCCCCCCCCGGGCCTACGAGCAGTACTTC. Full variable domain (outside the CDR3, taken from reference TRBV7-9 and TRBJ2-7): DTGVSQNPRHKITKRGQNVTFRCDPISEHNRLYWYRQTLGQGPEFLTYFQNEAQLEKSRLLSDRFSAERPKGSFSTLEIQRTEQGDSAMYLCASSPPRAYEQYFGPGTRLTVT.

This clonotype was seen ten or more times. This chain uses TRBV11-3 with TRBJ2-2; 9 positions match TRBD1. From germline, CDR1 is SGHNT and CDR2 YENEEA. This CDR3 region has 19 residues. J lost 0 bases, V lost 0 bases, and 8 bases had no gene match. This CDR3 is CASSLDTGGDLANTGELFF. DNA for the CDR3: TGTGCCAGCAGCTTAGACACAGGGGGCGACCTAGCGAACACCGGGGAGCTGTTTTTT.

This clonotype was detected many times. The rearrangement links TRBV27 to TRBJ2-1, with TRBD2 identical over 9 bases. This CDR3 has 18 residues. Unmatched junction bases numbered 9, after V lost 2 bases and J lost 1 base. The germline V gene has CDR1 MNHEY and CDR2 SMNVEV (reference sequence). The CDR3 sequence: CASSLGRGSGRSYNEQFF. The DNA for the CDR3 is TGTGCCAGCAGTTTAGGTCGTGGTAGCGGGAGATCCTACAATGAGCAGTTCTTC.

The CDR3 loop reads CSARRNYAGDGYTF. Here the CDR3 DNA reads TGCAGTGCTAGACGGAATTATGCTGGGGATGGCTACACCTTC. The J gene is TRBJ1-2, the V gene TRBV20-1; no clear D. The V end lost 2 bases, the J end lost 6 bases, and 16 bases lay between the germline ends. Germline assignment: CDR1 DFQATT and CDR2 SNEGSKA (reference sequence). The CDR3 runs to 14 residues.

Here the CDR3 reads CASSQELSVHTQYF. For the CDR3, the DNA is TGCGCCAGCAGCCAAGAACTATCTGTACATACGCAGTATTTT. The chain recombines TRBV4-1 with TRBJ2-3; D gene uncertain. The CDR3 spans 14 residues. Trimming stripped 0 bases from V and 7 bases from J, with 11 bases between. The germline V gene has CDR1 MGHRA and CDR2 YSYEKL.

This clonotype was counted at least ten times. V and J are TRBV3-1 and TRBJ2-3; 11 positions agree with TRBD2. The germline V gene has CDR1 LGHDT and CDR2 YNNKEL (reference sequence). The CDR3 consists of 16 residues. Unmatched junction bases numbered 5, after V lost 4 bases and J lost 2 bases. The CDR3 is CASSRGTSGATDTQYF. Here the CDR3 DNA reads TGTGCCAGCAGCCGGGGGACTAGCGGAGCCACAGATACGCAGTATTTT.

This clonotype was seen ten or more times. The CDR3 spells CASSQQGNSNQPQHF. The DNA of the CDR3 is TGCGCCAGCAGCCAACAGGGAAATAGCAATCAGCCCCAGCATTTT. V and J are TRBV5-1 and TRBJ1-5, with a tentative D call TRBD1 (6 bases). Germline CDR1 and CDR2: SGHRS and YFSETQ. This CDR3 is 15 amino acids long. Deletions cut 4 bases from V and 0 bases from J, with 11 bases between.

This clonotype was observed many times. Here the CDR3 DNA reads TGTGCCGCATGTACGGGGACCTACGAGCAGTACTTC. Its protein product is CAACTGTYEQYF. The chain has TRBV7-9 and TRBJ2-7; TRBD2 might be the D (5 bases). The CDR3 length is 12 residues. CDR1 is SEHNR, CDR2 FQNEAQ, per germline (reference sequence). Trimming pared 11 bases from V and 2 bases from J, leaving 13 bases between.

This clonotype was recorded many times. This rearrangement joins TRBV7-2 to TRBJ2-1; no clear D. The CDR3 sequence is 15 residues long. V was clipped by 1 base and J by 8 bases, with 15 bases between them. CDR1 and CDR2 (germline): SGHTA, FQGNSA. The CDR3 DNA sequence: TGTGCCAGCAGCTTAGGGCCTTTTGAGGCCCATGAGCAGTTCTTC. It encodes CASSLGPFEAHEQFF.

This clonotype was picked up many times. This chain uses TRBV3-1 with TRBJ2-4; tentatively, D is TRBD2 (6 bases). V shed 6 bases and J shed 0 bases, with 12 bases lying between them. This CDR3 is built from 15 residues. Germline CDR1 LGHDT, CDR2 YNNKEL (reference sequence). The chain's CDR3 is CASSQPGLAKNIQYF. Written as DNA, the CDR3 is TGTGCCAGCAGTCAACCGGGACTAGCCAAAAACATTCAGTACTTC.

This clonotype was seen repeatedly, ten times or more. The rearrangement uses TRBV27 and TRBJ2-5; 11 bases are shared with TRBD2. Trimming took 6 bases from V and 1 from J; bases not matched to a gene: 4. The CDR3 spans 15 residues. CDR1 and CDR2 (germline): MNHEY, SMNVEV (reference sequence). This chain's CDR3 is CASRPTSGGQETQYF. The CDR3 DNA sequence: TGTGCCAGCAGACCCACTAGCGGGGGCCAAGAGACCCAGTACTTC.

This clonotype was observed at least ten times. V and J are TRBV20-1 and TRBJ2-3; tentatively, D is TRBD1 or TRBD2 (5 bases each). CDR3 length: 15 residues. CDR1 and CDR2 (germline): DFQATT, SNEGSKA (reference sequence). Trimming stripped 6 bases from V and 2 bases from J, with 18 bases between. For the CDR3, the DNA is TGCAGTGCGCCGAGATCTAGAGGGGCCACAGATACGCAGTATTTT. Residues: CSAPRSRGATDTQYF.

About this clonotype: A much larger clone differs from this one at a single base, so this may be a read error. CDR3 loop: CASSLSRKDSYYGYTF. CDR3 DNA sequence: TGTGCCAGCAGCTTATCCCGGAAGGACAGCTACTATGGCTACACCTTC. The J gene is TRBJ1-2, the V gene TRBV11-1; D may be TRBD1 (6 bases). The length of the CDR3 is 16 residues. Germline V CDR1 and CDR2: SGHAT, FQDESV (reference sequence). V dropped 2 bases and J dropped 3 bases, with 16 bases sitting between them.

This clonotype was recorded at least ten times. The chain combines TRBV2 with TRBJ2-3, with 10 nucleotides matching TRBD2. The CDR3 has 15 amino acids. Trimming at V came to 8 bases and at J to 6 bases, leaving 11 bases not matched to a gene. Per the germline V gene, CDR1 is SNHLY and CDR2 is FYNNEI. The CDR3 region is CASEGTSDGGDTQYF. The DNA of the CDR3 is TGTGCCAGCGAAGGGACTAGCGACGGGGGGGATACGCAGTATTTT.